These 31 T cell receptor beta chains were sequenced from one sample in a study of radiation and T cells in renal cell carcinoma. Here immunoSEQ multiplex PCR was the method, and the copy in TCRdb shows in-frame clones only, minus some. This table holds some 64,000 clones, 60% to 85% found once. The time point here: blood 4 weeks post-SBRT, at nephrectomy. Noted treatment: 15 Gy SBRT to primary tumor, nephrectomy 4 weeks later. The material sequenced was blood, taken from a patient whose treatment included radiotherapy and nephrectomy. The receptor set was obtained from a man aged 55-75 years with renal cell carcinoma.

The chain has TRBV19 and TRBJ1-1, with D hard to call. Germline V lookup: CDR1 LNHDA, CDR2 SQIVND (reference sequence). V lost 4 bases and J 4 bases, leaving 13 bases between the germline ends. The CDR3 spans 14 residues. DNA for the CDR3: TGTGCCAGTAGTAGGACCCGCACTCCCACTGAAGCTTTCTTT. Translation gives CASSRTRTPTEAFF.

This chain links TRBV5-4 with TRBJ2-2, with D uncertain. Germline CDR1 SGHNT, CDR2 YYREEE (reference sequence). V gave up 0 bases and J gave up 4 bases, with 13 bases separating them. This CDR3 is built from 16 residues. CDR3 region: CASSLVTGPGTGELFF. Here the CDR3 DNA reads TGTGCCAGCAGCTTGGTAACGGGTCCGGGCACCGGGGAGCTGTTTTTT.

J is TRBJ2-3 and V is TRBV6-5; 8 bases are shared with TRBD2. The CDR3 runs to 15 residues. The germline CDR1 and CDR2 sequences are MNHEY and SVGAGI. V was pared by 6 bases and J by 1 base, with 6 bases of the junction left unmatched. CDR3 sequence reads: CASRAGLAGTDTQYF. The CDR3 DNA reads as TGTGCCAGCAGAGCCGGACTAGCAGGCACAGATACGCAGTATTTT.

The rearrangement joins TRBV5-1 to TRBJ2-3, with TRBD2 matching over 7 bases. Trimming took 0 bases from V and 5 from J; bases not matched to a gene: 9. The CDR3 covers 16 residues. In germline, CDR1 is SGHRS, CDR2 YFSETQ. This CDR3 reads CASSLGLAEVGDTQYF. Here the CDR3 DNA reads TGCGCCAGCAGCTTGGGGCTAGCGGAGGTGGGAGATACGCAGTATTTT.

CDR3 sequence: CASRASNEKLFF. CDR3 sequence (DNA): TGTGCCAGCCGGGCATCTAATGAAAAACTGTTTTTT. This chain joins TRBV18 and TRBJ1-4; the D is unclear. V gave up 8 bases and J gave up 3 bases, with 7 bases separating them. The CDR3 is 12 residues long. Germline V gene lookup returns CDR1 KGHSH and CDR2 LQKENI.

The chain joins TRBV9 to TRBJ1-2, with D possibly matching TRBD1 (5 bases). The CDR3 loop spans 14 amino acids. V shed 4 bases and J shed 5 bases, with 15 bases lying between them. Germline V gives CDR1 SGDLS, CDR2 YYNGEE. Here the CDR3 DNA reads TGTGCCAGCAGCTTAGTAGACAGCGCGTATGGCTACACCTTC. Its translation: CASSLVDSAYGYTF.

Only a few counts were recorded for this clone. The rearrangement joins TRBV4-1 to TRBJ2-3; possibly TRBD2 for D (6 bases). Germline lookup yields CDR1 MGHRA and CDR2 YSYEKL. V lost 1 base and J 2 bases, leaving 16 bases between the germline ends. The CDR3 has 17 amino acids. The CDR3 is CASSQVSELAPTDTQYF. The CDR3, as DNA: TGCGCCAGCAGCCAAGTCTCGGAGCTAGCGCCCACAGATACGCAGTATTTT.

The chain uses TRBV5-1 and TRBJ2-3; D ambiguous. The CDR3 is made up of 15 amino acids. Germline assignment: CDR1 SGHRS and CDR2 YFSETQ. V was clipped by 2 bases and J by 2 bases, with 12 bases between them. CDR3: CASSFTPTLTDTQYF. The CDR3 DNA follows: TGCGCCAGCAGCTTTACTCCAACCCTCACAGATACGCAGTATTTT.

The rearrangement joins TRBV4-3 to TRBJ2-2, with 10 bases fitting TRBD2. There are 16 residues in the CDR3. Germline V gene sequence: CDR1 LGHNA, CDR2 YSLEER. Trimming cost V 1 base and J 1 base; bases outside gene matches: 0. This CDR3 is CASSQGLAGNTGELFF. The CDR3 DNA reads as TGCGCCAGCAGCCAAGGACTAGCGGGGAACACCGGGGAGCTGTTTTTT.

This clone was picked up one time. This sequence joins TRBV7-7 and TRBJ1-1; D unclear. Germline V gives CDR1 SSHAT, CDR2 FNYEAQ (reference sequence). V lost 6 bases, J lost 6 bases, and 14 bases lay in between. The CDR3 runs 13 residues. CDR3: CASSRDLGAEAFF. CDR3 in DNA: TGTGCCAGCAGTCGGGATTTGGGCGCTGAAGCTTTCTTT.

The chain joins TRBV11-2 to TRBJ2-6; a possible D gene is TRBD1 (5 bases). The CDR3 extends over 16 amino acids. Between the trimmed V and J ends, which lost 2 bases and 2 bases, there was a span of 10 bases. From germline, CDR1 is SGHAT and CDR2 FQNNGV. As DNA, the CDR3 is TGTGCCAGCAGCTTAAAACCCAGGGCTGGGGCCAACGTCCTGACTTTC. This translates into CASSLKPRAGANVLTF.

In its sample, this clone was seen many times. The rearrangement uses TRBV6-5 and TRBJ1-4; D is perhaps TRBD1 (6 bases). V was pared by 0 bases and J by 6 bases, with 11 bases between. The germline V gene has CDR1 MNHEY and CDR2 SVGAGI. The CDR3 is 15 residues long. The CDR3 loop is CASSYSGRGDEKLFF. CDR3 DNA: TGTGCCAGCAGTTACTCGGGCAGGGGTGATGAAAAACTGTTTTTT.

The chain has TRBV5-1 and TRBJ2-3; 8 nucleotides agree with TRBD1. The CDR3 spans 15 residues. Germline V lookup: CDR1 SGHRS, CDR2 YFSETQ. V lost 5 bases, J lost 1 base, and 6 bases stayed unmatched. CDR3 nucleotides: TGCGCCAGCAGGGAACAGGGGGAAGGCACAGATACGCAGTATTTT. Translated: CASREQGEGTDTQYF.

V is TRBV5-5 and J is TRBJ2-5; TRBD1 matches at 10 bases. The trim removed 3 bases at V and 5 bases at J, leaving 7 bases unmatched. Germline CDR1 and CDR2: SGHKS and YYEKEE (reference sequence). The CDR3 consists of 15 residues. The CDR3 DNA sequence: TGTGCCAGCAGCTCCCGGGACAGGGGATCCGAGACCCAGTACTTC. Protein product: CASSSRDRGSETQYF. Supplemented by reference TRBV5-5 and TRBJ2-5, the full variable domain reads DAGVTQSPTHLIKTRGQQVTLRCSPISGHKSVSWYQQVLGQGPQFIFQYYEKEERGRGNFPDRFSARQFPNYSSELNVNALLLGDSALYLCASSSRDRGSETQYFGPGTRLLVL.

J is TRBJ1-4 and V is TRBV18; no clear D gene. Trimming stripped 1 base from V and 3 bases from J, with 6 bases between. The CDR3 totals 14 residues. Germline loops: CDR1 KGHSH, CDR2 LQKENI. The CDR3 DNA sequence: TGTGCCAGCTCACCACAGGGCCCTAATGAAAAACTGTTTTTT. It is translated as CASSPQGPNEKLFF.

The chain combines TRBV7-2 with TRBJ2-2, with 8 bases fitting TRBD2. CDR3 length: 16 amino acids. V lost 3 bases, J lost 2 bases, and 5 bases stayed unmatched. Germline values: CDR1 SGHTA, CDR2 FQGNSA. The CDR3 here is CASSFKGLVNTGELFF. The CDR3, as DNA: TGTGCCAGCAGCTTCAAGGGACTAGTAAACACCGGGGAGCTGTTTTTT.

This rearrangement joins TRBV19 to TRBJ1-4, with 11 bases aligning to TRBD1. Germline-derived CDR1 and CDR2 are LNHDA and SQIVND (reference sequence). The CDR3 sequence is 17 residues long. J gave up 3 bases and V 4 bases, and 7 bases lay outside the gene matches. For the CDR3, the DNA is TGTGCCAGTAGTACCAGTGGGACAGGGGGATCTAATGAAAAACTGTTTTTT. Translating it yields CASSTSGTGGSNEKLFF.

The chain carries TRBV2 and TRBJ2-7; a possible D gene is TRBD2 (7 bases). Looked up from germline, CDR1 is SNHLY and CDR2 is FYNNEI. V was cut by 8 bases and J by 6 bases, with 17 bases left in between. The CDR3 length is 13 residues. The CDR3: CASLGGASGEQYF. The CDR3 DNA follows: TGTGCCAGCTTGGGGGGGGCGTCGGGCGAGCAGTACTTC.

V and J are TRBV18 and TRBJ1-4, with 11 bases identical to TRBD1. CDR3 length: 14 amino acids. Germline values: CDR1 KGHSH, CDR2 LQKENI. V shed 3 bases and J 6 bases; nucleotides not matched to a gene: 0. The CDR3 protein is CASSPGQGDEKLFF. In DNA form, the CDR3 reads TGTGCCAGCTCACCGGGACAGGGGGATGAAAAACTGTTTTTT.

V usage is TRBV4-3 and J usage is TRBJ2-2; perhaps TRBD2 as D (7 bases). In germline, CDR1 is LGHNA, CDR2 YSLEER. The ends were cut back, 4 bases at V and 0 bases at J, with 15 bases in the middle. The CDR3 consists of 17 residues. The CDR3 sequence: CASSREGGVANTGELFF. CDR3 coding DNA: TGCGCCAGCAGCCGCGAGGGGGGGGTCGCGAACACCGGGGAGCTGTTTTTT.

V and J are TRBV30 and TRBJ2-1; 12 bases agree with TRBD2. The CDR3 consists of 13 residues. The germline gives CDR1 GTSNPN, CDR2 SVGIG (reference sequence). Written as DNA, the CDR3 is TGTGCAGCCACTAGCGGGAGGATCGATGAGCAGTTCTTC. Translation gives CAATSGRIDEQFF.

This clone has a handful of counts. This rearrangement joins TRBV7-3 to TRBJ2-3; D ambiguous. CDR1 is SGHTA, CDR2 FQGTGA, per germline. This CDR3 spans 15 amino acids. The germline V and J ends were trimmed by 5 bases and 1 base, with 13 bases remaining between them. The CDR3 DNA is TGTGCCAGCAGCCCCGGCGCGGTTGGCACAGATACGCAGTATTTT. Its translation: CASSPGAVGTDTQYF.

The V call is TRBV7-9, the J call TRBJ2-1; D is ambiguous. Germline CDR1 is SEHNR and CDR2 is FQNEAQ (reference sequence). The CDR3 is made up of 15 amino acids. Trimming took 1 base from V and 0 from J, leaving 7 bases between them. The CDR3 region is CASSLVLLSYNEQFF. The CDR3 region has the DNA TGTGCCAGCAGCTTAGTTCTCCTCTCCTACAATGAGCAGTTCTTC.

The chain recombines TRBV10-3 with TRBJ2-1, with 14 bases matching TRBD2. Germline V gene sequence: CDR1 ENHRY, CDR2 SYGVKD. Trimming at V came to 2 bases and at J to 8 bases, leaving 5 bases not matched to a gene. The CDR3 is 16 amino acids. The CDR3 spells CAISEGGLAGVYEQFF. Written as DNA, the CDR3 is TGTGCCATCAGTGAGGGGGGACTAGCGGGAGTTTATGAGCAGTTCTTC.

The genes are TRBV7-6 and TRBJ1-1; D not certain. This CDR3 contains 13 residues. CDR1 and CDR2 (germline): SGHVS, FNYEAQ. V gave up 5 bases and J gave up 0 bases, with 7 bases separating them. The CDR3 DNA reads TGTGCCAGCAGCGCCGAATTGAACACTGAAGCTTTCTTT. This encodes CASSAELNTEAFF.

This chain uses TRBV11-2 with TRBJ1-2; D is ambiguous. The CDR3 has 13 residues. Trimming removed 2 bases at V and 6 bases at J, with 10 bases between. CDR1 is SGHAT and CDR2 is FQNNGV in the germline V gene. Here the CDR3 DNA reads TGTGCCAGCAGCTTATTCTCGCGGGATGGCTACACCTTC. It specifies CASSLFSRDGYTF.

The chain combines TRBV28 with TRBJ1-2; no reliable D call. Germline CDR1 MDHEN, CDR2 SYDVKM. Trimming removed 3 bases at V and 4 bases at J, with 9 bases between. The CDR3 runs 13 residues. The chain's CDR3 is CASSFGTTYGYTF. In DNA, the CDR3 is TGTGCCAGCAGTTTCGGCACGACCTATGGCTACACCTTC.

CDR3 in DNA: TGTGCCAGTAGTGTTACAGGGAGAGTTAACTATGGCTACACCTTC. As protein: CASSVTGRVNYGYTF. The chain is built from TRBV19 and TRBJ1-2; D is possibly TRBD1 (6 bases). The V and J ends lost 5 bases and 1 base respectively, with 14 bases between them. Per the germline V gene, CDR1 is LNHDA and CDR2 is SQIVND (reference sequence). There are 15 residues in the CDR3.

V and J are TRBV4-3 and TRBJ1-1; unclear D gene. The CDR3 spans 13 residues. Germline V lookup: CDR1 LGHNA, CDR2 YSLEER. The V end was cut by 0 bases, the J end by 3 bases, with 5 bases between. The CDR3 protein is CASSQERDTEAFF. Here the CDR3 DNA reads TGCGCCAGCAGCCAAGAACGGGACACTGAAGCTTTCTTT.

This clone has just a few counts. This sequence joins TRBV7-2 and TRBJ2-1, with D unresolved. The V end was cut by 1 base, the J end by 2 bases, with 9 bases between. This CDR3 comprises 15 residues. Germline V gene data show CDR1 as SGHTA and CDR2 as FQGNSA. The CDR3, as DNA: TGTGCCAGCAGCTTAGAGGGATTTCCCTACAATGAGCAGTTCTTC. It is translated as CASSLEGFPYNEQFF.

This rearrangement joins TRBV30 to TRBJ1-1; D might be TRBD1 (5 bases). This CDR3 contains 13 residues. V lost 5 bases, J lost 4 bases, and 14 bases lay in between. Per germline, CDR1 GTSNPN and CDR2 SVGIG (reference sequence). CDR3 bases: TGTGCCTGGGGACTCGGCAGGGCCACTGAAGCTTTCTTT. Amino acid sequence: CAWGLGRATEAFF.